Each of the 21 T cell receptor beta chains below was sequenced from the same sample in a study of radiotherapy plus CTLA-4 blockade in lung cancer. The method was immunoSEQ multiplex PCR; TCRdb's version includes in-frame clones alone and lacks a portion of them. Of about 68,000 clones in the sample, roughly 78% were seen once. The sample was peripheral blood, taken from a patient treated with radiotherapy plus ipilimumab. The receptors here all came from a human donor with non-small cell lung cancer who had a complete response to radiotherapy plus ipilimumab.

CDR3 amino acids: CASRDRGHPYEQYV. CDR3 DNA sequence: TGTGCCAGCAGGGACAGGGGCCATCCCTACGAGCAGTACGTC. V and J are TRBV6-4 and TRBJ2-7, with TRBD1 matching 9 bases. This CDR3 has 14 amino acids. Germline V gene lookup returns CDR1 MRHNA and CDR2 SNTAGT. J was trimmed by 2 bases and V by 6 bases; bases with no gene match: 5.

This sequence joins TRBV5-1 and TRBJ2-2; D gene ambiguous. CDR1 and CDR2 (germline): SGHRS, YFSETQ. The V end was cut by 7 bases, the J end by 1 base, with 20 bases between. The CDR3 contains 17 residues. The CDR3 sequence: CASFKERAMRNTGELFF. The CDR3 DNA reads TGCGCCAGCTTCAAGGAAAGGGCCATGAGGAACACCGGGGAGCTGTTTTTT.

The CDR3 loop is CASSLDRWQFEAFF. The CDR3, as DNA: TGTGCCAGCAGCTTAGATAGATGGCAGTTTGAAGCTTTCTTT. The V call is TRBV11-3, the J call TRBJ1-1; D gene uncertain. CDR1 is SGHNT and CDR2 is YENEEA in the germline V gene. This CDR3 has 14 residues. The ends were cut back, 0 bases at V and 7 bases at J, with 12 bases in the middle.

This chain connects TRBV6-5 to TRBJ2-2, with 7 bases lining up with TRBD1. There are 15 residues in the CDR3. V dropped 2 bases and J dropped 4; count of bases not matched to a gene: 4. Germline V CDR1 and CDR2: MNHEY, SVGAGI. CDR3 DNA sequence: TGTGCCAGCAGTTACACAGGGGCGGGCACCGGGGAGCTGTTTTTT. The encoded protein is CASSYTGAGTGELFF.

This clone came up once. The chain recombines TRBV19 with TRBJ1-5; D possibly corresponds to TRBD1 (5 bases). V shed 6 bases and J shed 0 bases, with 15 bases lying between them. The CDR3 totals 16 residues. Germline V gene data show CDR1 as LNHDA and CDR2 as SQIVND (reference sequence). The CDR3 reads CASSPGAMISNQPQHF. The CDR3 coding sequence is TGTGCCAGTAGCCCCGGGGCAATGATTAGCAATCAGCCCCAGCATTTT. The full variable domain, completed using reference TRBV19 and TRBJ1-5, is DGGITQSPKYLFRKEGQNVTLSCEQNLNHDAMYWYRQDPGQGLRLIYYSQIVNDFQKGDIAEGYSVSREKKESFPLTVTSAQKNPTAFYLCASSPGAMISNQPQHFGDGTRLSIL.

This rearrangement joins TRBV30 to TRBJ2-1, with D possibly being TRBD1 (6 bases). Trimming took off 1 base at V and 9 bases at J, with 7 bases between the two ends. Germline V CDR1 and CDR2: GTSNPN, SVGIG (reference sequence). There are 11 residues in the CDR3. In DNA, the CDR3 is TGTGCCTGGAGTGGGGGGCCTGAGCAGTTCTTC. Translated, it gives CAWSGGPEQFF.

The V and J genes are TRBV4-1 and TRBJ2-3, with a tentative D call TRBD1 (6 bases). Trimming shortened V by 0 bases and J by 4 bases, and 11 bases separated the two germline ends. The CDR3 has 15 amino acids. The V gene's germline CDR1 is MGHRA and CDR2 YSYEKL. CDR3 protein: CASSQDGGGADTQYF. CDR3 bases: TGCGCCAGCAGCCAAGATGGTGGGGGCGCAGATACGCAGTATTTT.

V is TRBV7-2 and J is TRBJ2-3; D ambiguous. The CDR3 sequence is 11 residues long. Trimming cost V 6 bases and J 3 bases, with 4 bases left between them. Germline CDR1 SGHTA, CDR2 FQGNSA. CDR3 DNA sequence: TGTGCCAGCAGACCTACAGATACGCAGTATTTT. It yields the protein CASRPTDTQYF.

The chain is built from TRBV10-2 and TRBJ2-7; 8 bases agree with TRBD2. Germline trimming cut 5 bases from V and 5 bases from J; bases unmatched to any gene: 2. CDR3 length: 12 amino acids. Germline V gene data show CDR1 as WSHSY and CDR2 as SAAADI. The CDR3 DNA reads TGCGCCAGCAGTAGCGGGAGACACGAGCAGTACGTC. This codes for CASSSGRHEQYV.

The V gene is TRBV7-2, the J gene TRBJ2-5; 8 nucleotides line up with TRBD2. Germline loops: CDR1 SGHTA, CDR2 FQGNSA. The V gene end was trimmed by 1 base and the J gene end by 1 base; junction bases not matched to a gene: 2. The CDR3 covers 15 residues. CDR3 residues: CASSLDSGAQETQYF. For the CDR3, the DNA is TGTGCCAGCAGCTTAGATAGCGGGGCCCAAGAGACCCAGTACTTC.

This clone turned up a few times. This chain connects TRBV4-3 to TRBJ1-1; possible D gene TRBD1, 6 bases. CDR3 length: 16 residues. Trimming left V 0 bases short and J 1 base short, with 12 bases between. From germline, CDR1 is LGHNA and CDR2 YSLEER. The CDR3 reads CASSQDRGGGNTEAFF. DNA for the CDR3: TGCGCCAGCAGCCAAGATCGAGGGGGAGGGAACACTGAAGCTTTCTTT.

This chain uses TRBV2 with TRBJ2-1; 7 nucleotides line up with TRBD2. CDR1 SNHLY and CDR2 FYNNEI come from the germline V gene. V shed 4 bases and J 9 bases; nucleotides not matched to a gene: 9. This CDR3 contains 14 residues. CDR3 DNA sequence: TGTGCCAGCAGTGTGACGGGAGGTTTAGGTGAGCAGTTCTTC. Amino acid sequence: CASSVTGGLGEQFF. The variable domain in full, with the rest retrieved from reference TRBV2 and TRBJ2-1, is EPEVTQTPSHQVTQMGQEVILRCVPISNHLYFYWYRQILGQKVEFLVSFYNNEISEKSEIFDDQFSVERPDGSNFTLKIRSTKLEDSAMYFCASSVTGGLGEQFFGPGTRLTVL.

The rearrangement joins TRBV14 to TRBJ1-2; maybe TRBD1 (5 bases). The V gene lost 5 bases and the J gene lost 4 bases, with 17 bases spanning the gap. This CDR3 has 15 amino acids. CDR1 and CDR2 (germline): SGHDN, FVKESK. Here the CDR3 reads CASSYRDGEFYGYTF. CDR3 in DNA: TGTGCCAGCAGCTACCGGGACGGAGAATTCTATGGCTACACCTTC.

This chain links TRBV7-2 with TRBJ1-3; D is ambiguous. The germline V gene has CDR1 SGHTA and CDR2 FQGNSA. V was cut by 0 bases and J by 0 bases, with 12 bases left in between. This CDR3 comprises 17 residues. CDR3 nucleotides: TGTGCCAGCAGCTTAGCTGGCGGGCGCAACTCTGGAAACACCATATATTTT. This codes for CASSLAGGRNSGNTIYF.

The V call is TRBV5-1, the J call TRBJ1-1; maybe TRBD1 (6 bases). Germline V gene data show CDR1 as SGHRS and CDR2 as YFSETQ. There are 13 residues in the CDR3. Deletions cut 4 bases from V and 3 bases from J, with 10 bases between. DNA for the CDR3: TGCGCCAGCAGCCAGGGGACCCACACTGAAGCTTTCTTT. Encoded protein: CASSQGTHTEAFF. The complete variable domain, with remaining parts taken from reference TRBV5-1 and TRBJ1-1, reads KAGVTQTPRYLIKTRGQQVTLSCSPISGHRSVSWYQQTPGQGLQFLFEYFSETQRNKGNFPGRFSGRQFSNSRSEMNVSTLELGDSALYLCASSQGTHTEAFFGQGTRLTVV.

This chain connects TRBV11-2 to TRBJ2-6; D unclear. In germline, CDR1 is SGHAT, CDR2 FQNNGV. The CDR3 runs 14 residues. The V end lost 5 bases, the J end lost 3 bases, and 8 bases lay between the germline ends. CDR3 amino acids: CASSQVFGANVLTF. The CDR3 nucleotides are TGTGCCAGCAGCCAGGTTTTTGGGGCCAACGTCCTGACTTTC.

The chain recombines TRBV11-2 with TRBJ2-3, with 9 positions matching TRBD1. CDR1 is SGHAT, CDR2 FQNNGV, per germline. V lost 6 bases to trimming and J lost 5 bases; unmatched junction nucleotides: 3. This CDR3 has 13 residues. This CDR3 is CASRGQGKDTQYF. The CDR3 DNA is TGTGCCAGCAGGGGACAGGGTAAAGATACGCAGTATTTT.

The chain has TRBV11-2 and TRBJ2-1; a possible D gene is TRBD2 (6 bases). Germline CDR1 reads SGHAT; CDR2 reads FQNNGV. Trimming removed 6 bases from V and 4 bases from J, with 13 bases in between. This CDR3 comprises 14 residues. CDR3 sequence reads: CASSPIRGYNEQFF. CDR3 nucleotides: TGTGCCAGCAGTCCAATCCGGGGGTACAATGAGCAGTTCTTC.

The V call is TRBV7-6, the J call TRBJ2-2, with D perhaps matching TRBD2 (5 bases). CDR3 length equals 16 residues. The V gene lost 0 bases and the J gene lost 4 bases, with 12 bases spanning the gap. The germline gives CDR1 SGHVS, CDR2 FNYEAQ. DNA of the CDR3: TGTGCCAGCAGCTTAGCTCGGGGATCAGCCACCGGGGAGCTGTTTTTT. This gives the protein CASSLARGSATGELFF.

The chain recombines TRBV12-5 with TRBJ2-7; D might be TRBD1 or TRBD2, each matching 5 bases. The germline CDR1 and CDR2 sequences are LGHNT and FRNRAP. CDR3 length: 17 residues. V lost 5 bases to trimming and J lost 2 bases, with 22 bases between them. This CDR3 reads CASGPPSRGRATYEQYF. DNA for the CDR3: TGTGCTAGTGGTCCCCCCTCCCGGGGCAGGGCGACCTACGAGCAGTACTTC. Full variable domain (rest looked up from reference TRBV12-5 and TRBJ2-7): DARVTQTPRHKVTEMGQEVTMRCQPILGHNTVFWYRQTMMQGLELLAYFRNRAPLDDSGMPKDRFSAEMPDATLATLKIQPSEPRDSAVYFCASGPPSRGRATYEQYFGPGTRLTVT.

Only a few counts were recorded for this clone. The chain combines TRBV5-1 with TRBJ2-3; D might be TRBD1 (5 bases). From germline, CDR1 is SGHRS and CDR2 YFSETQ. This CDR3 is 15 amino acids long. Trimming took 4 bases from V and 2 from J, leaving 14 bases between them. CDR3 loop: CASSAYRSLTDTQYF. The DNA of the CDR3 is TGCGCCAGCAGCGCGTACAGGTCCCTCACAGATACGCAGTATTTT.